The 8 T cell receptor beta chains reported below all come from one sample, sequenced in a study of blood T cell repertoires in COVID-19. This table comes from immunoSEQ multiplex PCR, and its TCRdb copy is limited to in-frame clones, with some not included. The table has about 99,000 clones, 87% seen once. Sequencing was carried out using peripheral blood. The receptors here all came from a human donor in a cohort sampled during active COVID-19.

The rearrangement joins TRBV4-1 to TRBJ1-6, with 8 nucleotides matching TRBD1. The CDR3 runs to 16 residues. V lost 8 bases and J lost 10; bases outside the gene matches: 16. Germline values: CDR1 MGHRA, CDR2 YSYEKL. The CDR3 loop reads CASGQNVGTGWSPLHF. The CDR3 region has the DNA TGCGCCAGCGGTCAAAACGTCGGGACAGGATGGTCACCCCTCCACTTT.

For the CDR3, the DNA is TGTGCCAGCAGCTTAGTAGAGGGGACTAGCGGGAGGGCCCCTGAGCAGTTCTTC. Its protein product is CASSLVEGTSGRAPEQFF. The chain uses TRBV7-8 and TRBJ2-1; 16 nucleotides match TRBD2. The germline CDR1 and CDR2 sequences are SGHVS and FQNEAQ. The CDR3 runs 18 residues. Germline trimming cut 1 base from V and 9 bases from J; bases unmatched to any gene: 9.

This chain connects TRBV11-3 to TRBJ2-2, with D possibly being TRBD2 (5 bases). V shed 5 bases and J shed 3 bases, with 10 bases lying between them. CDR3 length: 14 amino acids. The V gene's germline CDR1 is SGHNT and CDR2 YENEEA. The CDR3 region is CASSPTRDTGELFF. The CDR3 DNA reads TGTGCCAGCAGCCCAACTAGGGACACCGGGGAGCTGTTTTTT.

The chain joins TRBV7-9 to TRBJ2-3; D is unclear. This CDR3 region has 15 residues. Germline CDR1 SEHNR, CDR2 FQNEAQ (reference sequence). Trimming pared 0 bases from V and 2 bases from J, leaving 9 bases between. The CDR3 DNA sequence: TGTGCCAGCAGCTTAGCAAGGCAGGCCACAGATACGCAGTATTTT. Its translation is CASSLARQATDTQYF.

The rearrangement joins TRBV27 to TRBJ2-3; D is possibly TRBD2 (6 bases). The germline CDR1 and CDR2 sequences are MNHEY and SMNVEV (reference sequence). This CDR3 comprises 16 residues. The V gene lost 2 bases and the J gene lost 2 bases, with 14 bases spanning the gap. DNA for the CDR3: TGTGCCAGCAGTTTAGGGGGGTTCGCCATCACAGATACGCAGTATTTT. It yields the protein CASSLGGFAITDTQYF.

The chain joins TRBV28 to TRBJ2-7, with TRBD2 identical over 13 bases. CDR1 MDHEN and CDR2 SYDVKM come from the germline V gene. CDR3 length: 15 residues. V dropped 6 bases and J dropped 4; count of bases not matched to a gene: 6. CDR3 coding DNA: TGTGCCAGCAGGGATACTAGCGGGAGGGCATACGAGCAGTACTTC. Residues: CASRDTSGRAYEQYF.

The chain is built from TRBV5-1 and TRBJ2-6, with TRBD1 as a possible D gene (5 bases). The germline V and J ends were trimmed by 3 bases and 1 base, with 11 bases remaining between them. The germline V gene encodes CDR1 SGHRS and CDR2 YFSETQ. The CDR3 covers 16 residues. CDR3 in DNA: TGCGCCAGCAGCTCACAAAGGGGATCTGGGGCCAACGTCCTGACTTTC. It specifies CASSSQRGSGANVLTF.

This chain joins TRBV18 and TRBJ2-5, with 7 bases that match TRBD2. CDR1 and CDR2 (germline): KGHSH, LQKENI. V lost 3 bases to trimming and J lost 5 bases; unmatched junction nucleotides: 9. There are 15 residues in the CDR3. CDR3 amino acids: CASSPRASGGETQYF. In DNA, the CDR3 is TGTGCCAGCTCACCGAGAGCTTCGGGGGGTGAGACCCAGTACTTC. Filled out from reference TRBV18 and TRBJ2-5, the complete variable domain reads NAGVMQNPRHLVRRRGQEARLRCSPMKGHSHVYWYRQLPEEGLKFMVYLQKENIIDESGMPKERFSAEFPKEGPSILRIQQVVRGDSAAYFCASSPRASGGETQYFGPGTRLLVL.